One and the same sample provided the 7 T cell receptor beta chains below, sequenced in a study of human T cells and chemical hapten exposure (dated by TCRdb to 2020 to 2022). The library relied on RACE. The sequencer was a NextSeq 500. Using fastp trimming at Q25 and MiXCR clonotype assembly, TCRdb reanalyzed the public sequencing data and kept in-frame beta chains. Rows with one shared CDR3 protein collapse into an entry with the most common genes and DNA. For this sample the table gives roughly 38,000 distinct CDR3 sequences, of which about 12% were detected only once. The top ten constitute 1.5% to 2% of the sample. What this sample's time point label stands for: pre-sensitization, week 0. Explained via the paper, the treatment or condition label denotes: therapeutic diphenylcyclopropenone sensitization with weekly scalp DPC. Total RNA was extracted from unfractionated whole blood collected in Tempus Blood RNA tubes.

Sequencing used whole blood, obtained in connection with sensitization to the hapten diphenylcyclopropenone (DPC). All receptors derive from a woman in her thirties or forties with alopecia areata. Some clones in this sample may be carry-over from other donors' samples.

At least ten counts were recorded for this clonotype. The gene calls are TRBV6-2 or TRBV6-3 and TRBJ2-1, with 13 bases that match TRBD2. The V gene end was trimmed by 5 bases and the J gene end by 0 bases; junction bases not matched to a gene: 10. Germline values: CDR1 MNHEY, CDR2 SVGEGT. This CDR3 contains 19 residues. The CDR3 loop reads CASSPGTSGIDYSYNEQFF. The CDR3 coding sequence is TGTGCCAGCAGTCCCGGGACTAGCGGGATAGACTACTCCTACAATGAGCAGTTCTTC.

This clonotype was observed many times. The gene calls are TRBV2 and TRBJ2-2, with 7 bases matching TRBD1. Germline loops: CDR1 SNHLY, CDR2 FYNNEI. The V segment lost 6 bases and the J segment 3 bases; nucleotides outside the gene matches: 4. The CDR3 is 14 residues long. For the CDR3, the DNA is TGTGCCAGCAGCGCTACAGGGGACACCGGGGAGCTGTTTTTT. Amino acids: CASSATGDTGELFF.

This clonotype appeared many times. The CDR3: CASRGLDSYEQYF. The CDR3 DNA reads as TGTGCCAGCAGAGGGCTCGACTCCTACGAGCAGTACTTC. This chain joins TRBV7-9 and TRBJ2-7; D is ambiguous. V was cut by 6 bases and J by 0 bases, with 9 bases left in between. The CDR3 contains 13 residues. CDR1 and CDR2 (germline): SEHNR, FQNEAQ (reference sequence).

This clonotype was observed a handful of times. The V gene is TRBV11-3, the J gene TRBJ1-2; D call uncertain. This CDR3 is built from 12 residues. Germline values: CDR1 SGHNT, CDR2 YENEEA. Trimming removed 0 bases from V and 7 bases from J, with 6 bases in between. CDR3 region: CASSLEGFGYTF. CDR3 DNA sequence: TGTGCCAGCAGCTTAGAGGGTTTTGGCTACACCTTC.

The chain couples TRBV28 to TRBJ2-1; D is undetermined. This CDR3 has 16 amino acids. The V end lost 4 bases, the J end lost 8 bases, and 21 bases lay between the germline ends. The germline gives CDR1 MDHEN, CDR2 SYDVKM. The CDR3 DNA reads TGTGCCAGCAGTTCCCCTTATCTCCCCCTTAGGGATGAGCAGTTCTTC. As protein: CASSSPYLPLRDEQFF.

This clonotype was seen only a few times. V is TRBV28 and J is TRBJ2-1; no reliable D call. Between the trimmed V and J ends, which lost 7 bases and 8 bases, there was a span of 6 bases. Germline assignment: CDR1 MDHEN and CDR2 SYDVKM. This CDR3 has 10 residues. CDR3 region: CASTRDEQFF. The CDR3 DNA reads TGTGCCAGCACTAGAGATGAGCAGTTCTTC. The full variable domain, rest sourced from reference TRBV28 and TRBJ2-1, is DVKVTQSSRYLVKRTGEKVFLECVQDMDHENMFWYRQDPGLGLRLIYFSYDVKMKEKGDIPEGYSVSREKKERFSLILESASTNQTSMYLCASTRDEQFFGPGTRLTVL.

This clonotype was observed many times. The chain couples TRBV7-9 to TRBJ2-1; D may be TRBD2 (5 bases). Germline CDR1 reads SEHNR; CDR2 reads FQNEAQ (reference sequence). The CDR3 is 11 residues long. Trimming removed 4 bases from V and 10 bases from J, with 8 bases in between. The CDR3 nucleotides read TGTGCCAGCAGCTCCCCGGGAGAGCAGTTCTTC. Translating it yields CASSSPGEQFF.